These 18 T cell receptor beta chains share one sample of origin, sequenced in a study of chemoradiotherapy in HPV16-positive cancers. Measured with immunoSEQ multiplex PCR; TCRdb has only the in-frame clones, and not every one. In the table there are some 4,500 clones, about three quarters of which are singletons. This specimen was tumor tissue, taken from a patient who underwent chemoradiotherapy. The receptors were sampled from a human donor with HPV-associated anogenital cancer.

The genes are TRBV10-3 and TRBJ2-2; 8 bases agree with TRBD2. With 10 bases clipped from V and 3 bases from J, the junction kept 13 bases outside the gene matches. Per the germline V gene, CDR1 is ENHRY and CDR2 is SYGVKD. The CDR3 totals 16 residues. The CDR3 protein is CATSVAGGPYTGELFF. In DNA, the CDR3 is TGTGCCACCTCTGTGGCGGGGGGACCTTACACCGGGGAGCTGTTTTTT.

V and J are TRBV4-3 and TRBJ1-2; possibly TRBD1 for D (5 bases). The CDR3 is made up of 14 amino acids. Germline loops: CDR1 LGHNA, CDR2 YSLEER. Trimming pared 0 bases from V and 5 bases from J, leaving 10 bases between. CDR3 residues: CASSQDSGGYGYTF. CDR3 in DNA: TGCGCCAGCAGCCAAGACAGCGGGGGGTATGGCTACACCTTC.

This clone came up once. The V gene is TRBV5-1, the J gene TRBJ2-5; D might be TRBD1 (6 bases). Deletions cut 4 bases from V and 5 bases from J, with 18 bases between. CDR1 is SGHRS, CDR2 YFSETQ, per germline. The CDR3 totals 15 residues. The DNA for the CDR3 is TGCGCCAGCAGCACCTTGGGGGCCCCCCGGGAGACCCAGTACTTC. This encodes CASSTLGAPRETQYF.

The rearrangement joins TRBV2 to TRBJ2-1, with D possibly being TRBD1 or TRBD2 (6 bases each). The V and J ends lost 6 bases and 0 bases respectively, with 9 bases between them. Germline V gives CDR1 SNHLY, CDR2 FYNNEI. The CDR3 has 14 residues. This CDR3 is CASSGGSSYNEQFF. In nucleotides, the CDR3 is TGTGCCAGCAGCGGGGGCAGCTCCTACAATGAGCAGTTCTTC.

The chain couples TRBV7-2 to TRBJ2-5, with unresolved D. The CDR3 sequence is 12 residues long. The V end was cut by 3 bases, the J end by 5 bases, with 7 bases between. Germline CDR1 reads SGHTA; CDR2 reads FQGNSA. In nucleotides, the CDR3 is TGTGCCAGCAGCTTCGCCGAGGAGACCCAGTACTTC. It yields the protein CASSFAEETQYF.

The chain combines TRBV10-3 with TRBJ1-3, with 9 bases fitting TRBD1. Trimming took 0 bases from V and 2 from J; bases not matched to a gene: 5. This CDR3 region has 17 residues. The germline gives CDR1 ENHRY, CDR2 SYGVKD. As DNA, the CDR3 is TGTGCCATCAGTGAGTCCCACAGGGGGCGGCCTGGAAACACCATATATTTT. Its protein product is CAISESHRGRPGNTIYF.

The rearrangement links TRBV27 to TRBJ1-2; perhaps TRBD1 as D (6 bases). Germline V gives CDR1 MNHEY, CDR2 SMNVEV (reference sequence). This CDR3 is built from 14 residues. With 3 bases removed from V and 4 bases from J, the gap between germline ends came to 12 bases. The CDR3 reads CASSLGRGFYGYTF. The CDR3 DNA reads TGTGCCAGCAGTTTGGGCAGGGGTTTCTATGGCTACACCTTC.

The chain joins TRBV29-1 to TRBJ2-1; D could derive from TRBD1 or TRBD2 (5 bases each). Per germline, CDR1 SQVTM and CDR2 ANQGSEA. The CDR3 is made up of 17 amino acids. Trimming cost V 6 bases and J 0 bases, with 21 bases left between them. CDR3 DNA: TGCAGCGTGGCGGGCGGGCAGGGCAAGAGCTCCTACAATGAGCAGTTCTTC. Protein product: CSVAGGQGKSSYNEQFF.

This chain connects TRBV28 to TRBJ2-7; 14 bases map to TRBD2. Trimming cost V 5 bases and J 3 bases; bases outside gene matches: 3. Germline V CDR1 and CDR2: MDHEN, SYDVKM. The CDR3 contains 15 residues. DNA of the CDR3: TGTGCCAGCAGTCTCGGACTAGCGGGGGGCTACGAGCAGTACTTC. It is translated as CASSLGLAGGYEQYF.

The chain is built from TRBV11-2 and TRBJ2-5; TRBD2 is a possible D gene (5 bases). The germline gives CDR1 SGHAT, CDR2 FQNNGV. The CDR3 has 16 amino acids. V lost 0 bases and J 2 bases, leaving 13 bases between the germline ends. The CDR3 nucleotides read TGTGCCAGCAGCTTAGATCAAGCGGTTAGACAAGAGACCCAGTACTTC. Translated, it gives CASSLDQAVRQETQYF.

This clone was detected only a few times. V gene TRBV7-9 combines with J gene TRBJ2-1, with D unresolved. From germline, CDR1 is SEHNR and CDR2 FQNEAQ (reference sequence). V lost 3 bases to trimming and J lost 9 bases, with 3 bases between them. The length of the CDR3 is 10 residues. CDR3 region: CASSFTEQFF. The CDR3 bases are TGTGCCAGCAGCTTTACTGAGCAGTTCTTC.

This chain joins TRBV10-1 and TRBJ2-1; 12 bases agree with TRBD2. CDR1 is WNHNN and CDR2 is SYGVQD in the germline V gene (reference sequence). The CDR3 has 15 amino acids. Unmatched junction bases numbered 0, after V lost 0 bases and J lost 6 bases. CDR3 region: CASSESTSGGNEQFF. Here the CDR3 DNA reads TGCGCCAGCAGTGAGTCGACTAGCGGGGGCAATGAGCAGTTCTTC.

The chain recombines TRBV18 with TRBJ2-2; tentative D call: TRBD1 (6 bases). The CDR3 is 16 amino acids. Per the germline V gene, CDR1 is KGHSH and CDR2 is LQKENI. V lost 3 bases, J lost 2 bases, and 13 bases lay in between. CDR3 bases: TGTGCCAGCTCACCGGACAGACCCATCAACACCGGGGAGCTGTTTTTT. It yields the protein CASSPDRPINTGELFF.

V gene TRBV2 combines with J gene TRBJ2-3; D gene ambiguous. The V and J ends lost 7 bases and 2 bases respectively, with 10 bases between them. Per germline, CDR1 SNHLY and CDR2 FYNNEI. This CDR3 is 13 amino acids long. The CDR3 spells CASTIADTDTQYF. The CDR3 nucleotides are TGTGCCAGCACCATTGCTGACACAGATACGCAGTATTTT.

This rearrangement joins TRBV7-9 to TRBJ2-2; D is ambiguous. The germline V gene has CDR1 SEHNR and CDR2 FQNEAQ (reference sequence). The CDR3 extends over 15 amino acids. Trimming pared 1 base from V and 0 bases from J, leaving 6 bases between. Here the CDR3 DNA reads TGTGCCAGCAGCTTAGGTCTCTCGAACACCGGGGAGCTGTTTTTT. The encoded protein is CASSLGLSNTGELFF.

The rearrangement uses TRBV7-9 and TRBJ2-2; 9 nucleotides line up with TRBD1. Per germline, CDR1 SEHNR and CDR2 FQNEAQ (reference sequence). CDR3 length: 15 residues. V gave up 1 base and J gave up 3 bases; unmatched junction bases: 0. The CDR3 region has the DNA TGTGCCAGCAGCTTAGGGACAGGGGACACCGGGGAGCTGTTTTTT. This sequence encodes CASSLGTGDTGELFF.

The chain uses TRBV6-5 and TRBJ2-1; weak D call: TRBD2 (6 bases). V lost 2 bases and J 6 bases, leaving 14 bases between the germline ends. This CDR3 is built from 15 residues. Germline loops: CDR1 MNHEY, CDR2 SVGAGI. CDR3 loop: CASSYGSGLTNEQFF. In DNA, the CDR3 is TGTGCCAGCAGTTACGGGTCGGGACTCACCAATGAGCAGTTCTTC.

The genes are TRBV27 and TRBJ2-7; 10 bases align to TRBD1. With V trimmed by 8 bases and J by 3 bases, 4 bases remained unmatched. The CDR3 length is 13 residues. CDR1 is MNHEY and CDR2 is SMNVEV in the germline V gene (reference sequence). The CDR3 DNA reads as TGTGCCAGCTCCGGGACAGGGGACTACGAGCAGTACTTC. As protein: CASSGTGDYEQYF.